These T cell receptor beta chains were read from a single sample in a study of a mutant IDH1 vaccine in newly diagnosed glioma. These TCRs are of unknown antigen specificity. Assay: immunoSEQ multiplex PCR; the TCRdb copy retains only in-frame clones and omits some. The sample shows around 61,000 clones, less than 80% of them seen only once. Here the sequenced sample was PBMCs, taken from a glioma patient whose treatment included an IDH1 peptide vaccine. The source is a middle-aged man with glioma. CDR3s include the opening cysteine and the closing phenylalanine or tryptophan. D genes are given only for firm matches. Size is stated for part of the rows, as once, few or many counts, or as a class when the clone is expanded.

.,TRBJ2-7,.,TRBV30,CAWSVVISSYEQYF,TGTGCCTGGAGTGTTGTTATAAGCTCCTACGAGCAGTACTTC
.,TRBJ2-5,TRBD1,TRBV10-3,CAISPGQGDETQYF,TGTGCCATCAGCCCGGGACAGGGGGACGAGACCCAGTACTTC
.,TRBJ2-7,.,TRBV6-5,CASSSPSSSYEQYF,TGTGCCAGCAGTTCCCCTAGCAGCTCCTACGAGCAGTACTTC
.,TRBJ1-2,.,TRBV6-1,CASTYRLGGYTF,TGTGCCAGCACCTACAGACTGGGTGGCTACACCTTC
.,TRBJ2-1,.,TRBV6-6,CASSSTANEQFF,TGTGCCAGCAGTTCCACTGCCAATGAGCAGTTCTTC
few,TRBJ2-7,.,TRBV5-1,CASSLSGQGFSYEQYF,TGCGCCAGCAGCTTGAGTGGGCAGGGGTTTTCCTACGAGCAGTACTTC
.,TRBJ1-1,.,TRBV11-2,CASSFWGGRNTEAFF,TGTGCCAGCAGCTTTTGGGGGGGTCGGAACACTGAAGCTTTCTTT
.,TRBJ1-4,.,TRBV10-2,CASSVGGGYEKLFF,TGCGCCAGCAGTGTCGGGGGAGGGTATGAAAAACTGTTTTTT
.,TRBJ1-2,.,TRBV30,CAWWTREGYGYTF,TGTGCCTGGTGGACTCGGGAGGGCTATGGCTACACCTTC
.,TRBJ2-7,.,TRBV13,CASSRRQSYEQYF,TGTGCCAGCAGCAGACGACAGTCCTACGAGCAGTACTTC
.,TRBJ1-4,TRBD1,TRBV2,CASSWTGVKGEKLFF,TGTGCCAGCAGTTGGACAGGGGTCAAAGGCGAAAAACTGTTTTTT
.,TRBJ1-6,.,TRBV27,CASSWGANSPLHF,TGTGCCAGCAGTTGGGGGGCTAACTCACCCCTCCACTTT
.,TRBJ1-4,TRBD1,TRBV4-3,CASSQDHPGTGGPTTNEKLFF,TGCGCCAGCAGCCAAGACCACCCCGGGACAGGGGGTCCCACAACTAATGAAAAACTGTTTTTT
.,TRBJ2-1,TRBD1,TRBV6-6,CASSYGTGQYNEQFF,TGTGCCAGCAGTTACGGGACAGGCCAGTACAATGAGCAGTTCTTC
few,TRBJ1-6,.,TRBV20-1,CSARGTGPLHF,TGCAGTGCTAGAGGCACGGGACCCCTCCACTTT
once,TRBJ1-1,.,TRBV18,CASRPQGYATEAFF,TGTGCCAGCCGCCCGCAGGGTTATGCCACTGAAGCTTTCTTT
.,TRBJ2-5,.,TRBV7-2,CASSYSPTQETQYF,TGTGCCAGCAGCTATTCTCCAACCCAAGAGACCCAGTACTTC
.,TRBJ2-7,.,TRBV28,CASSSPGLAYEQYF,TGTGCCAGCAGTTCGCCTGGGCTGGCCTACGAGCAGTACTTC
.,TRBJ2-7,.,TRBV28,CASSWDYNTSSYEQYF,TGTGCCAGCAGTTGGGATTATAACACGAGCTCCTACGAGCAGTACTTC
few,TRBJ2-1,TRBD2,TRBV7-2,CASSQGTSGGRAFF,TGTGCCAGCAGCCAGGGGACTAGCGGGGGCCGGGCCTTCTTC
.,TRBJ2-7,TRBD2,TRBV27,CASKSGASGDYEQYF,TGTGCCAGCAAAAGTGGGGCTAGCGGGGACTACGAGCAGTACTTC
.,TRBJ2-7,TRBD1,TRBV4-1,CASSPGQGWNEQYF,TGCGCCAGCAGCCCAGGACAGGGGTGGAACGAGCAGTACTTC
.,TRBJ1-2,.,TRBV7-2,CASSLGVRGYTF,TGTGCCAGCAGCTTGGGGGTGAGAGGCTACACCTTC
.,TRBJ2-1,.,TRBV11-2,CASSLGGGNEQFF,TGTGCCAGCAGCTTGGGGGGCGGCAATGAGCAGTTCTTC
.,TRBJ1-4,.,TRBV6-6,CASSYSGEANEKLFF,TGTGCCAGCAGTTACTCAGGAGAAGCTAATGAAAAACTGTTTTTT
.,TRBJ2-5,.,TRBV4-3,CASSPTTQETQYF,TGCGCCAGCAGCCCAACTACCCAAGAGACCCAGTACTTC
.,TRBJ1-2,.,TRBV20-1,CSARDGGGYTF,TGCAGTGCTAGAGATGGGGGTGGCTACACCTTC
.,TRBJ2-2,.,TRBV5-1,CASSFAGGNSNTGELFF,TGCGCCAGCAGCTTCGCAGGGGGGAACTCGAACACCGGGGAGCTGTTTTTT
.,TRBJ2-7,TRBD2,TRBV6-6,CASTDMGGYEQYF,TGTGCCAGCACTGATATGGGAGGGTACGAGCAGTACTTC
.,TRBJ2-7,TRBD1,TRBV10-3,CAISNPGQGGSYEQYF,TGTGCCATCAGTAATCCGGGACAGGGGGGATCCTACGAGCAGTACTTC
.,TRBJ2-2,.,TRBV13,CASSPVLFPTTHTGELFF,TGTGCCAGCAGCCCTGTGCTTTTCCCTACAACTCACACCGGGGAGCTGTTTTTT